The table lists the clone carrying this T cell receptor (beta chain) with a count of one. Its antigen is unidentified. The CDR3 is 16 amino acids. Looked up from germline, CDR1 is KGHSH and CDR2 is LQKENI. The V gene end was trimmed by 3 bases and the J gene end by 5 bases; junction bases not matched to a gene: 5. The sample is drawn from a study of T cells after yellow fever vaccination. Study conclusions and caveats: Within FACS-sorted repertoires, abundant clonotypes contaminating from the bulk population could be present. Primary-vaccination clones mostly resurfaced post-booster (around 95% CD4, 75% to 90% CD8).

Template switching by 5'RACE produced TCR cDNA, adding a universal primer site and UMIs. One entry per CDR3 protein results from TCRdb running MiXCR on the 5' RACE reads. The table lists roughly 500,000 distinct CDR3 sequences, roughly a fifth of them singletons, with around 15% in the top ten. The specimen was PBMCs, collected 15 days after the yellow fever booster vaccination. The V gene is TRBV18, the J gene TRBJ2-2; 11 bases align to TRBD1. The clonotype originates from a man aged 25-40 years who received the YFV17D yellow fever vaccine. Written as DNA, the CDR3 is TGTGCCAGCTCACCGTTGGACAGGGGGCGGACCGGGGAGCTGTTTTTT. Its protein product is CASSPLDRGRTGELFF.